This T cell receptor (beta chain) derives from a study of blood T cell repertoires in COVID-19. The wider study: PBMCs, B-cell-depleted T cells, or T cells were the source of the cDNA or gDNA that made up the material.

Seattle's enrolled individuals joined amid active infection and were then monitored longitudinally. How the authors handled the data: How many nucleated cells were present was estimated from reference gene primer amplification. Sequencing used immunoSEQ multiplex PCR; TCRdb keeps in-frame clones, though not all of them. The DNA was the basis for D and trimming; V, J and clone size are from that table. Seen here are 85,000 to 120,000 clones, about 85% observed once, and the top ten hold about 5.7%. Germline V gives CDR1 MNHNS, CDR2 SASEGT. Losses at the gene ends were 0 bases for V and 7 bases for J; bases not matched to a gene: 11. The CDR3 runs to 17 residues.

The receptor's source is a woman aged 45 to 65 with COVID-19, enrolled during active disease. The rearrangement uses TRBV6-1 and TRBJ2-7, with 11 bases that match TRBD1. Material for sequencing was peripheral blood. This chain's CDR3 is CASSEAAGTGGTGEQYF. CDR3 DNA: TGTGCCAGCAGTGAAGCGGCCGGGACAGGGGGAACAGGGGAGCAGTACTTC.